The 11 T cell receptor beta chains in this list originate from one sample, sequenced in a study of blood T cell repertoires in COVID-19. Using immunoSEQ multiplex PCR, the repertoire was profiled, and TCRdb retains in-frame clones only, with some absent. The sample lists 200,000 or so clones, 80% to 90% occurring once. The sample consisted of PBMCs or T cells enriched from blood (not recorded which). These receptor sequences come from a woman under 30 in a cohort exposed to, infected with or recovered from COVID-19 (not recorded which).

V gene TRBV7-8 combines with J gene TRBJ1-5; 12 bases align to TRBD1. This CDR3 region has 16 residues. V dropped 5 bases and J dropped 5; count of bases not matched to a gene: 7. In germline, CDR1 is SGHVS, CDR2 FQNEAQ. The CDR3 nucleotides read TGTGCCAGCAGCACGAGGGACAGGGGGCCACATCAGCCCCAGCATTTT. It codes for CASSTRDRGPHQPQHF.

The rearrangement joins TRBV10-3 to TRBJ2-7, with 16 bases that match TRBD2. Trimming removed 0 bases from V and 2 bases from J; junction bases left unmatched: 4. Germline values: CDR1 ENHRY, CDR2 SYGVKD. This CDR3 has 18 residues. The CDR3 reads CAISESPGLAGGTYEQYF. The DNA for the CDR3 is TGTGCCATCAGTGAGTCGCCGGGACTAGCGGGGGGGACCTACGAGCAGTACTTC.

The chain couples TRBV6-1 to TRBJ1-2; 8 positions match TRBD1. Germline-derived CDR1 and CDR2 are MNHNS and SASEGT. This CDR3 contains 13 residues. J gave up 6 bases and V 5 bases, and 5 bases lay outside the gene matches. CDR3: CASSSTGVDGYTF. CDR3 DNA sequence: TGTGCCAGCAGTTCGACAGGGGTCGATGGCTACACCTTC.

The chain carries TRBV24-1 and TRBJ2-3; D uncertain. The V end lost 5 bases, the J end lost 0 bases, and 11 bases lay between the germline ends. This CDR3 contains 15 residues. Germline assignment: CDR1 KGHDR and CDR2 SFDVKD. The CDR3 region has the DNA TGTGCCACCAGTGTAGGCGGAACTAGCACAGATACGCAGTATTTT. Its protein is CATSVGGTSTDTQYF.

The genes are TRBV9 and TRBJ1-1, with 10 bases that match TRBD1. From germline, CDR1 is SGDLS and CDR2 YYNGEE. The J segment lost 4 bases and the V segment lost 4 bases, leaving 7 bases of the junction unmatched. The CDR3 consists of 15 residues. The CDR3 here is CASSTTGTGATEAFF. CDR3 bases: TGTGCCAGCAGCACAACCGGGACAGGGGCCACTGAAGCTTTCTTT.

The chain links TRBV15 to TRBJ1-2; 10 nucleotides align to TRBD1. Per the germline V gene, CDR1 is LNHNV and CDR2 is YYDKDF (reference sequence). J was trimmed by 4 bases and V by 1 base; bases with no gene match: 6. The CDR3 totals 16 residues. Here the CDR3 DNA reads TGTGCCACCAGCAGAGCGGGGGACAGGGGTAGCTATGGCTACACCTTC. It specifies CATSRAGDRGSYGYTF.

CDR3 protein: CASSQDPRRKNTEAFF. In DNA form, the CDR3 reads TGTGCCAGCAGCCAAGATCCCAGAAGAAAGAACACTGAAGCTTTCTTT. The rearrangement joins TRBV3-1 (or the pseudogene TRBV3-2) to TRBJ1-1; no clear D. The V and J ends lost 0 bases and 1 base respectively, with 12 bases between them. Germline lookup yields CDR1 LGHDT and CDR2 YNNKEL (reference sequence). This CDR3 has 16 amino acids.

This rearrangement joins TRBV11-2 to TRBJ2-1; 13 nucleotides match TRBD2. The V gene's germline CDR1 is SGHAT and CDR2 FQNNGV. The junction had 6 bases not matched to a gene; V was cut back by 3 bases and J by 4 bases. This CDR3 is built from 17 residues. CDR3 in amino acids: CASSLGLAGLGYNEQFF. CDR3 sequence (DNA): TGTGCCAGCAGCTTGGGACTAGCGGGGCTCGGATACAATGAGCAGTTCTTC.

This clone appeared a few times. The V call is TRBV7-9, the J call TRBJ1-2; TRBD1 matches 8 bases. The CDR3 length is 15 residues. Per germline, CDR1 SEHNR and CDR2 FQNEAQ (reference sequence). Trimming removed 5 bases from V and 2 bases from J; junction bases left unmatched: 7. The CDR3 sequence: CASSHPGQANYGYTF. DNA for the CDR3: TGTGCCAGCAGCCATCCGGGACAGGCAAACTATGGCTACACCTTC.

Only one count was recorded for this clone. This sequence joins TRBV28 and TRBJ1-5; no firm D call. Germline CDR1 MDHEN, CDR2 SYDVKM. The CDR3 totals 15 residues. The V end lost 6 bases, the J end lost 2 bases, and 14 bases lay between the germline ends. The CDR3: CASRIHPSRNQPQHF. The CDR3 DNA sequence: TGTGCCAGCAGGATACACCCGTCCCGCAATCAGCCCCAGCATTTT.

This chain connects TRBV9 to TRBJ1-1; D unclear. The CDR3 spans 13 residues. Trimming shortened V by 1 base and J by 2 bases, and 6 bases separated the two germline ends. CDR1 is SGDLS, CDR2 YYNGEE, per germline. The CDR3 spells CASSVLSNTEAFF. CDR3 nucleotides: TGTGCCAGCAGCGTACTCTCTAACACTGAAGCTTTCTTT.